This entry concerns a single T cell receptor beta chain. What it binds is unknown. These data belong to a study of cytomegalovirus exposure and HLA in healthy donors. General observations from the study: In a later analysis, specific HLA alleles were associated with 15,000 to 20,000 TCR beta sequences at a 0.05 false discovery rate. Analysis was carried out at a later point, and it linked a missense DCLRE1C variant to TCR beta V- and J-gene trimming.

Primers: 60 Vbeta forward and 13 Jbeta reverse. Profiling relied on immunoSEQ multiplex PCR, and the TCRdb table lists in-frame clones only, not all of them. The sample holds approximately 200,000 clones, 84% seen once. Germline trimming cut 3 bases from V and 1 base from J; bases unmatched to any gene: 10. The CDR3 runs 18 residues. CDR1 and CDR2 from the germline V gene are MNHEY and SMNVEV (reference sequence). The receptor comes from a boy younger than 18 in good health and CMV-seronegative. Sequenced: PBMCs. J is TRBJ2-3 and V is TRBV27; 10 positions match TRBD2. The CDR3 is CASSLRSGGADGTDTQYF. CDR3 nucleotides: TGTGCCAGCAGTTTGAGAAGCGGGGGGGCGGACGGCACAGATACGCAGTATTTT.